The following is a TCR beta chain sequence with its context. This sample was taken from a study of CDR3 diversity in severe acne. The length of the CDR3 is 18 residues. The ends were cut back, 0 bases at V and 3 bases at J, with 18 bases in the middle. Germline values: CDR1 WNHNN, CDR2 SYGVQD (reference sequence). TCRdb processed the PCR reads anew with MiXCR; each CDR3 protein has one entry. Of approximately 80,000 distinct CDR3 sequences detected, under 60% appear once; the ten largest clones hold roughly an eighth. The sequence was obtained from a male donor in good health, without acne. The J gene is TRBJ2-1, the V gene TRBV10-1; D possibly corresponds to TRBD1 (5 bases). The sequenced material came from blood. CDR3 nucleotides: TGCGCCAGCAGTGAGTCTACCGAAGGGGAAGGGGTCTACAATGAGCAGTTCTTC. This sequence encodes CASSESTEGEGVYNEQFF.